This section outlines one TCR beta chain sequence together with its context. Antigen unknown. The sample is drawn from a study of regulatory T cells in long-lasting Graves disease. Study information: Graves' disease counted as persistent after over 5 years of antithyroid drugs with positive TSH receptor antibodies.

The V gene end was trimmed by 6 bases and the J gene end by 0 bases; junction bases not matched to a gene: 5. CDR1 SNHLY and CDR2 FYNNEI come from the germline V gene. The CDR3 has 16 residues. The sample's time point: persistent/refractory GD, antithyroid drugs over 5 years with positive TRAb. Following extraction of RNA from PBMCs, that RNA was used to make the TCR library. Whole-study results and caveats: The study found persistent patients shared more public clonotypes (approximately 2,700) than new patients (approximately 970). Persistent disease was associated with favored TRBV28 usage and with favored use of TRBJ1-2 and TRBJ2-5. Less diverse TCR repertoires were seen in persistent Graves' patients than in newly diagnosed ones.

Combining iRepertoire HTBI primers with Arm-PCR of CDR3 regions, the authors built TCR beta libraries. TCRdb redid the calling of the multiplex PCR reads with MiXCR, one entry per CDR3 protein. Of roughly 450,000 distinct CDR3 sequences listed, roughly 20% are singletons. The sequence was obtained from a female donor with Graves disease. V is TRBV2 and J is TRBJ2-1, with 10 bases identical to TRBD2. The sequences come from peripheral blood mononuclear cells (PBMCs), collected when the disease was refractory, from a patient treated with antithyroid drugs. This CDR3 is CASSGTSVTSYNEQFF. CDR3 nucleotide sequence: TGTGCCAGCAGCGGGACTAGCGTTACCTCCTACAATGAGCAGTTCTTC.